Following are 19 T cell receptor beta chains from one sample sequenced in a study of CD8 T cells in Susac syndrome. The RNA, about 0.45 to 1 ug, was put through reverse transcription using random hexamers. TCRdb used MiXCR to reprocess the immunoSEQ multiplex PCR reads, holding one entry per CDR3 protein. Found here are some 77,000 distinct CDR3 sequences, 90% to 95% of them singletons; the top ten hold 0.15%. Sequences were obtained from CD4+ T cells from PBMCs. These receptors originate from a human donor with Susac syndrome.

This chain uses TRBV28 with TRBJ1-1, with unresolved D. This CDR3 spans 14 amino acids. The V and J ends lost 6 bases and 5 bases respectively, with 16 bases between them. Germline CDR1 reads MDHEN; CDR2 reads SYDVKM. Here the CDR3 DNA reads TGTGCCAGCAGCCCTCCGGGGATGGGGACTGAAGCTTTCTTT. This sequence encodes CASSPPGMGTEAFF.

This clonotype was picked up one time. The chain joins TRBV11-2 to TRBJ1-6, with D unclear. Germline V gene data show CDR1 as SGHAT and CDR2 as FQNNGV. The V gene lost 0 bases and the J gene lost 7 bases, with 7 bases spanning the gap. The CDR3 extends over 14 amino acids. The CDR3 DNA sequence: TGTGCCAGCAGCTTAGATCCGCACAATTCACCCCTCCACTTT. Translating gives CASSLDPHNSPLHF.

The chain links TRBV28 to TRBJ1-2; 9 bases match TRBD1. The CDR3 is 15 amino acids. V lost 2 bases to trimming and J lost 7 bases; unmatched junction nucleotides: 8. The germline V gene encodes CDR1 MDHEN and CDR2 SYDVKM. CDR3 loop: CASSLVEGTGLGYTF. The CDR3 DNA reads as TGTGCCAGCAGTTTAGTAGAAGGGACAGGGCTTGGCTACACCTTC.

This sequence joins TRBV6-5 and TRBJ2-3; 14 positions agree with TRBD2. This CDR3 is built from 18 residues. The V and J ends lost 2 bases and 6 bases, in that order; junction bases with no gene match: 10. Germline lookup yields CDR1 MNHEY and CDR2 SVGAGI. The DNA of the CDR3 is TGTGCCAGCAGTTACACCCGACTAGCGGGGGGGCGATCGGATACGCAGTATTTT. It encodes CASSYTRLAGGRSDTQYF.

The J gene is TRBJ2-7, the V gene TRBV19; 7 nucleotides match TRBD1. The CDR3 is 16 amino acids. V lost 5 bases and J lost 5; bases outside the gene matches: 15. The germline gives CDR1 LNHDA, CDR2 SQIVND (reference sequence). The CDR3 nucleotides are TGTGCCAGTAGTTCACTACGGGGACAGAATACGGACGAGCAGTACTTC. It translates to CASSSLRGQNTDEQYF.

V and J are TRBV6-5 and TRBJ2-1; 10 nucleotides line up with TRBD2. With V trimmed by 0 bases and J by 9 bases, 8 bases remained unmatched. Germline CDR1 and CDR2: MNHEY and SVGAGI. This CDR3 contains 16 residues. CDR3: CASSYSREAGGREQFF. The DNA of the CDR3 is TGTGCCAGCAGTTACTCCCGGGAAGCGGGGGGGCGTGAGCAGTTCTTC.

The chain carries TRBV5-1 and TRBJ1-1; the match to TRBD1 covers 7 bases. This CDR3 contains 13 residues. V trimming: 6 bases; J trimming: 7 bases; junction bases outside the gene matches: 9. Germline V gene lookup returns CDR1 SGHRS and CDR2 YFSETQ. The CDR3 loop is CASIDRTGLEAFF. The CDR3 region has the DNA TGCGCCAGCATCGATCGGACAGGTCTTGAAGCTTTCTTT.

J is TRBJ2-7 and V is TRBV9; D might be TRBD2 (5 bases). Per the germline V gene, CDR1 is SGDLS and CDR2 is YYNGEE. The CDR3 loop spans 15 amino acids. V shed 0 bases and J shed 4 bases, with 14 bases lying between them. The DNA of the CDR3 is TGTGCCAGCAGCGTAGATTACGGGGTGGGGTACGAGCAGTACTTC. This sequence encodes CASSVDYGVGYEQYF.

The chain combines TRBV28 with TRBJ1-4, with D perhaps TRBD1 (5 bases). Per germline, CDR1 MDHEN and CDR2 SYDVKM. Trimming pared 6 bases from V and 2 bases from J, leaving 13 bases between. This CDR3 contains 15 residues. CDR3 sequence: CASSDGGSTNEKLFF. CDR3 DNA: TGTGCCAGCAGCGACGGGGGGTCTACTAATGAAAAACTGTTTTTT.

This clonotype was found once. The chain links TRBV7-9 to TRBJ1-1; weak D call: TRBD1 (6 bases). Germline CDR1 is SEHNR and CDR2 is FQNEAQ (reference sequence). The CDR3 is made up of 13 amino acids. V was clipped by 5 bases and J by 9 bases, with 16 bases between them. CDR3 coding DNA: TGTGCCAGCAGCCCCTGGGACACCCGGCAAGCTTTCTTT. It yields the protein CASSPWDTRQAFF.

The chain has TRBV19 and TRBJ2-2; D unresolved. This CDR3 contains 15 residues. Germline V gene data show CDR1 as LNHDA and CDR2 as SQIVND (reference sequence). V was clipped by 7 bases and J by 1 base, with 13 bases between them. This CDR3 reads CASKVVGQNTGELFF. The CDR3 DNA is TGTGCCAGTAAAGTTGTGGGTCAGAACACCGGGGAGCTGTTTTTT.

The chain uses TRBV29-1 and TRBJ2-3; maybe TRBD2 (5 bases). This CDR3 contains 16 residues. The germline V and J ends were trimmed by 0 bases and 6 bases, with 19 bases remaining between them. From germline, CDR1 is SQVTM and CDR2 ANQGSEA. CDR3: CSVEDLRTPAADTQYF. The CDR3 region has the DNA TGCAGCGTTGAAGATCTGCGGACTCCTGCGGCCGATACGCAGTATTTT.

The J gene is TRBJ1-4, the V gene TRBV18, with 10 bases aligning to TRBD1. Germline V gene sequence: CDR1 KGHSH, CDR2 LQKENI. Trimming cost V 3 bases and J 8 bases; bases outside gene matches: 6. This CDR3 is built from 15 residues. In DNA form, the CDR3 reads TGTGCCAGCTCACCCGACAGGGGGCAAGGAGAAAAACTGTTTTTT. Amino acid sequence: CASSPDRGQGEKLFF.

The rearrangement links TRBV4-2 to TRBJ1-2, with unresolved D. Looked up from germline, CDR1 is LGHNA and CDR2 is YNFKEQ. Trimming removed 0 bases from V and 5 bases from J, with 7 bases in between. CDR3 size: 13 residues. CDR3 loop: CASSQDLAYGYTF. CDR3 bases: TGTGCCAGCAGCCAAGACCTGGCTTATGGCTACACCTTC.

The gene calls are TRBV29-1 and TRBJ2-3, with TRBD2 matching over 12 bases. This CDR3 has 15 residues. The germline V gene encodes CDR1 SQVTM and CDR2 ANQGSEA. Losses at the gene ends were 4 bases for V and 5 bases for J; bases not matched to a gene: 7. The CDR3 DNA reads as TGCAGCGTTGCCCCTAGCGGGGGGGCCGGAGATACGCAGTATTTT. Translated, it gives CSVAPSGGAGDTQYF.

This clonotype was detected a few times. The chain recombines TRBV29-1 with TRBJ2-7, with D tentatively TRBD1 (6 bases). V was cut by 5 bases and J by 8 bases, with 10 bases left in between. The CDR3 sequence is 10 residues long. Germline-derived CDR1 and CDR2 are SQVTM and ANQGSEA. Here the CDR3 DNA reads TGCAGCGTTAATACAGGGAAGCAGTACTTC. This encodes CSVNTGKQYF.

The CDR3 loop reads CASTPRGTGMGETQYF. The CDR3 region has the DNA TGTGCCAGCACCCCCCGAGGGACAGGGATGGGAGAGACCCAGTACTTC. The chain combines TRBV25-1 with TRBJ2-5; TRBD1 agrees at 9 bases. V lost 7 bases to trimming and J lost 4 bases; unmatched junction nucleotides: 13. This CDR3 is 16 amino acids long. CDR1 and CDR2 (germline): MGHDK, SYGVNS.

This chain joins TRBV11-2 and TRBJ2-7; 7 nucleotides align to TRBD1. Losses at the gene ends were 6 bases for V and 1 base for J; bases not matched to a gene: 9. The length of the CDR3 is 15 residues. The germline V gene encodes CDR1 SGHAT and CDR2 FQNNGV. The CDR3 here is CASRTHRGRSYEQYF. In DNA form, the CDR3 reads TGTGCCAGCAGGACACACAGGGGCCGGTCCTACGAGCAGTACTTC.

The chain is built from TRBV28 and TRBJ1-5; 7 bases are a match to TRBD1. Germline loops: CDR1 MDHEN, CDR2 SYDVKM. Trimming at V came to 5 bases and at J to 2 bases, leaving 6 bases not matched to a gene. The CDR3 has 15 amino acids. CDR3 region: CASSQQGPRNQPQHF. The CDR3 DNA follows: TGTGCCAGCAGTCAACAGGGGCCCCGCAATCAGCCCCAGCATTTT.